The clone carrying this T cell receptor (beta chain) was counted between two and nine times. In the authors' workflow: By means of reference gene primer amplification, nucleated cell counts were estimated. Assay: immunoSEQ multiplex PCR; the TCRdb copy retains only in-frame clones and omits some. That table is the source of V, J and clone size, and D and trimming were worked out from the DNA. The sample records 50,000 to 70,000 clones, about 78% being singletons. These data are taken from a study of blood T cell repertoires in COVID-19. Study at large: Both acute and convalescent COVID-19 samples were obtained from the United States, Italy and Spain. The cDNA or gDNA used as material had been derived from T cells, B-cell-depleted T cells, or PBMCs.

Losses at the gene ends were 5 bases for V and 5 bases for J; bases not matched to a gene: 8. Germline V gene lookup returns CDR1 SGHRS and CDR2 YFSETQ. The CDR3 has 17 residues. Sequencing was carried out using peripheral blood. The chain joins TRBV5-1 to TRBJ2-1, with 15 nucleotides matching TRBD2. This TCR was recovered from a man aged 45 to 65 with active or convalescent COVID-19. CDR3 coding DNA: TGCGCCAGCAGACCCGGGACTAGCGGGGGGCTCCACAATGAGCAGTTCTTC. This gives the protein CASRPGTSGGLHNEQFF.